This paragraph reports one T cell receptor (beta chain). Its matching antigen is unknown. From germline, CDR1 is LGHNA and CDR2 YNFKEQ. This CDR3 is 16 amino acids long. Trimming removed 7 bases from V and 1 base from J, with 19 bases in between. This record comes from a study of Ad26.COV2.S vaccination and SARS-CoV-2 variants. Study conclusions and caveats: Spike-specific TCR breadth was greater in vaccine than placebo recipients.

Produced via immunoSEQ multiplex PCR; TCRdb's table is partial and in-frame only. The profile shows about 380,000 clones, about 80% of them singletons. Treatment indicated: around 19 received Ad26.COV2.S at low or high dose, single or two shots; 5 received placebo; per-sample allocation not given. Vaccine and placebo recipients were sampled on day 63 after the first injection. The source is a person between 18 and 65 years old who received the Ad26.COV2.S COVID-19 vaccine or a placebo. The sample was peripheral blood, taken in a trial of Ad26.COV2.S vaccine versus placebo. The chain combines TRBV4-2 with TRBJ1-1, with no clear D. For the CDR3, the DNA is TGTGCCAGCAACTTAGAAAGAGGCATCCAGAACACTGAAGCTTTCTTT. It encodes CASNLERGIQNTEAFF.